What follows describes a single T cell receptor beta chain. The sample comes from a study of blood T cell repertoires in COVID-19. TCRdb's table, derived via immunoSEQ multiplex PCR, lists solely in-frame clones and lacks some. The sample has about 260,000 clones; roughly 80% are singletons. V lost 5 bases and J 7 bases, leaving 11 bases between the germline ends. The CDR3 is made up of 12 amino acids. The sequencing input was peripheral blood. The genes are TRBV12-3 or TRBV12-4 and TRBJ1-2, with TRBD1 as a possible D gene (6 bases). This clonotype was obtained from a man aged 55 to 70 with acute or convalescent COVID-19. CDR3 region: CASSRYRAGYTF. For the CDR3, the DNA is TGTGCCAGCAGTCGATACAGGGCTGGCTACACCTTC.